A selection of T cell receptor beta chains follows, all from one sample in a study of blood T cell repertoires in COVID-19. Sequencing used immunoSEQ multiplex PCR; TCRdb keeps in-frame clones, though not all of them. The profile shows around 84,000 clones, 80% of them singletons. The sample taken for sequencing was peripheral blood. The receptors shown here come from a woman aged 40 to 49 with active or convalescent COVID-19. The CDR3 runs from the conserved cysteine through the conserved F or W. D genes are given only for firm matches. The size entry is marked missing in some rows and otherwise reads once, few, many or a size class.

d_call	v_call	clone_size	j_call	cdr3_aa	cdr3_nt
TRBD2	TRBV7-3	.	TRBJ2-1	CASSYSGRADNEQFF	TGTGCCAGCAGCTATAGCGGGAGGGCCGATAATGAGCAGTTCTTC
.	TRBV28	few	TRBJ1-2	CASSAGSNYGYTF	TGTGCCAGCAGTGCCGGGAGTAACTATGGCTACACCTTC
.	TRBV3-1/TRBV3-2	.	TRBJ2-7	CASSQDGQGWWAYEQYF	TGTGCCAGCAGCCAAGACGGGCAGGGCTGGTGGGCCTACGAGCAGTACTTC
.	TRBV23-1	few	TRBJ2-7	CASSQFHRTYEQYF	TGCGCCAGCAGTCAATTTCACAGGACCTACGAGCAGTACTTC
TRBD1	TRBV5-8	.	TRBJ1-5	CASSLWIHSGQNQPQHF	TGTGCCAGCAGCCTCTGGATTCACTCGGGACAGAATCAGCCCCAGCATTTT
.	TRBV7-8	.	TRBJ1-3	CASSPRDYTRGNTIYF	TGTGCCAGCAGCCCCCGGGACTACACTAGGGGAAACACCATATATTTT
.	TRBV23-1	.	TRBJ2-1	CASKGAEGYNEQFF	TGCGCCAGCAAGGGAGCGGAGGGCTACAATGAGCAGTTCTTC
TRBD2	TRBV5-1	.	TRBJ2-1	CASSPGNSGPYNEQFF	TGCGCCAGCAGCCCCGGTAATAGCGGGCCATACAATGAGCAGTTCTTC
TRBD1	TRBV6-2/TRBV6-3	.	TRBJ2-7	CASSYVPGGPYEQYF	TGTGCCAGCAGTTACGTGCCAGGGGGACCCTACGAGCAGTACTTC
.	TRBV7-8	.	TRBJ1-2	CASSLARGTYGYTF	TGTGCCAGCAGCTTAGCCAGGGGAACCTATGGCTACACCTTC
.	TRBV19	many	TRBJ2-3	CASSPGHWGTDTQYF	TGTGCCAGTAGCCCAGGTCACTGGGGCACAGATACGCAGTATTTT
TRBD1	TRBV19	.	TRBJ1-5	CASSIGQGNQPQHF	TGTGCCAGTAGTATAGGACAGGGGAATCAGCCCCAGCATTTT
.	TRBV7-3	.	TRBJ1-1	CASSFGQTTEAFF	TGTGCCAGCAGCTTTGGACAAACGACTGAAGCTTTCTTT
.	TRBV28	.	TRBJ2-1	CAGSGSSYNEQFF	TGTGCCGGTAGCGGAAGCTCCTACAATGAGCAGTTCTTC
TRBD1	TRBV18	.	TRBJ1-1	CASSPVGQGDTEAFF	TGTGCCAGCTCACCAGTAGGACAGGGGGACACTGAAGCTTTCTTT
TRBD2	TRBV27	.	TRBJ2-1	CASHHGGYNEQFF	TGTGCCAGCCATCACGGGGGGTACAATGAGCAGTTCTTC
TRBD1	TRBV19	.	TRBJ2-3	CASSPDRAHTDTQYF	TGTGCCAGTAGTCCGGACAGGGCCCACACGGATACGCAGTATTTT
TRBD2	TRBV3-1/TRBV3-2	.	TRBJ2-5	CASSQESRGVEETQYF	TGTGCCAGCAGCCAAGAATCCCGGGGGGTGGAGGAGACCCAGTACTTC
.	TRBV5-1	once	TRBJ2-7	CASNLSGQSYEQYF	TGCGCCAGCAACTTGAGTGGACAGTCCTACGAGCAGTACTTC
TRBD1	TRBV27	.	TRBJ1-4	CASRGTGIEKLFF	TGTGCCAGCCGTGGGACAGGGATCGAAAAACTGTTTTTT
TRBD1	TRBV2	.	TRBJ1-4	CASSLGQGREKLFF	TGTGCCAGCAGCTTAGGACAGGGGAGAGAAAAACTGTTTTTT
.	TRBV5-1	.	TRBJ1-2	CASSLLTGNYGYTF	TGCGCCAGCAGCTTGCTCACAGGAAACTATGGCTACACCTTC
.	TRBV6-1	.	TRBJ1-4	CASSEFRLRVGEKLFF	TGTGCCAGCAGTGAATTTCGGCTCAGGGTGGGGGAAAAACTGTTTTTT
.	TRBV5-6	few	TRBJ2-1	CASSRGWSSYNEQFF	TGTGCCAGCAGCCGCGGCTGGAGCTCCTACAATGAGCAGTTCTTC
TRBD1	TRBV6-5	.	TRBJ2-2	CASSWTGTGELFF	TGTGCCAGCAGTTGGACAGGGACCGGGGAGCTGTTTTTT
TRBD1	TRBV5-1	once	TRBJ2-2	CASSLRDRGLNTGELFF	TGCGCCAGCAGCTTGAGGGACAGGGGGCTAAACACCGGGGAGCTGTTTTTT
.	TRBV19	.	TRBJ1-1	CASIRQGAAEAFF	TGTGCCAGTATCAGACAAGGGGCCGCTGAAGCTTTCTTT
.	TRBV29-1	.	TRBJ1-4	CSAGGGRQATNEKLFF	TGCAGCGCCGGGGGGGGCCGACAGGCAACTAATGAAAAACTGTTTTTT
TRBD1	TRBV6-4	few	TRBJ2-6	CATTRTGTTSGANVLTF	TGTGCCACCACCAGGACAGGGACCACGTCTGGGGCCAACGTCCTGACTTTC
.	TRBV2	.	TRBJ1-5	CASRGGTRQGPQHF	TGTGCCAGCAGAGGTGGGACACGCCAAGGGCCCCAGCATTTT
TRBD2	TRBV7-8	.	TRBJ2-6	CASSSRTSGGLGANVLTF	TGTGCCAGCAGCTCTCGGACTAGCGGGGGCCTCGGGGCCAACGTCCTGACTTTC
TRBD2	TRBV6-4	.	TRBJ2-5	CASSDSTSGGEETQYF	TGTGCCAGCAGTGACTCGACTAGCGGGGGTGAGGAGACCCAGTACTTC
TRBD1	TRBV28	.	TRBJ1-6	CASSPKDRVPGDSPLHF	TGTGCCAGCAGTCCCAAGGACAGGGTCCCAGGCGATTCACCCCTCCACTTT
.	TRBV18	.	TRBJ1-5	CASSPQGASNQPQHF	TGTGCCAGCTCACCACAGGGAGCAAGTAATCAGCCCCAGCATTTT
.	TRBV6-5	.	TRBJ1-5	CASRRRAGNQPQHF	TGTGCCAGCAGGCGACGGGCGGGGAATCAGCCCCAGCATTTT
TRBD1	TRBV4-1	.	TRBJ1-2	CASSPMAGGINYGYTF	TGCGCCAGCAGCCCCATGGCAGGGGGAATTAACTATGGCTACACCTTC
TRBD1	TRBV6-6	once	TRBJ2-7	CASRQTGLDEQYF	TGTGCCAGCAGGCAGACAGGGCTCGACGAGCAGTACTTC